A single sample gave rise to the 16 T cell receptor beta chains below, sequenced in a study of CD8+ T cells in alopecia areata. RNA extraction was followed by reverse transcription into cDNA, which acted as the sequencing template. Generated by immunoSEQ multiplex PCR, the TCRdb table keeps only in-frame clones and is missing some. Among 110,000 or so clones listed, approximately 59% were seen once. Source material: CD8+ T cells sorted from blood. The receptors originated from a human donor in good health.

The chain has TRBV19 and TRBJ1-1; no firm D call. Germline V lookup: CDR1 LNHDA, CDR2 SQIVND (reference sequence). The CDR3 is 13 amino acids. Trimming removed 9 bases from V and 2 bases from J, with 13 bases in between. CDR3 coding DNA: TGTGCCAGCGGAGTTTCGCGCAACACTGAAGCTTTCTTT. Translating it yields CASGVSRNTEAFF.

This clone was recorded only once. The sample carries other DNA sequences with the same CDR3. This chain uses TRBV27 with TRBJ2-2, with D unclear. Trimming removed 6 bases at V and 0 bases at J, with 5 bases between. The CDR3 loop spans 13 amino acids. Germline CDR1 reads MNHEY; CDR2 reads SMNVEV (reference sequence). The CDR3 loop is CASSPTNTGELFF. The CDR3 DNA sequence: TGTGCCAGCAGCCCTACGAACACCGGGGAGCTGTTTTTT.

This chain links TRBV11-2 with TRBJ2-7; D gene ambiguous. The V and J ends lost 9 bases and 5 bases respectively, with 11 bases between them. Germline CDR1 and CDR2: SGHAT and FQNNGV. The CDR3 is 11 residues long. CDR3 in amino acids: CASLGLDEQYF. The CDR3 DNA reads TGTGCCAGTTTGGGCTTGGACGAGCAGTACTTC.

V gene TRBV6-5 combines with J gene TRBJ1-5, with D maybe TRBD1 (5 bases). The CDR3 runs to 13 residues. V was shortened by 0 bases and J by 14 bases, with 14 bases between the two germline ends. The V gene's germline CDR1 is MNHEY and CDR2 SVGAGI. The CDR3: CASSYSRADRKHF. The CDR3 nucleotides read TGTGCCAGCAGTTACTCCAGGGCCGACCGCAAGCATTTT.

The gene calls are TRBV7-9 and TRBJ2-7, with D maybe TRBD2 (5 bases). This CDR3 has 14 residues. The germline V gene encodes CDR1 SEHNR and CDR2 FQNEAQ (reference sequence). Deletions cut 4 bases from V and 0 bases from J, with 10 bases between. The DNA for the CDR3 is TGTGCCAGCAGCTCCCGGGGTAGCTCCTACGAGCAGTACTTC. The encoded protein is CASSSRGSSYEQYF.

The chain recombines TRBV11-2 with TRBJ2-2; 8 bases match TRBD2. Germline lookup yields CDR1 SGHAT and CDR2 FQNNGV. CDR3 length equals 15 residues. V gave up 1 base and J gave up 11 bases; unmatched junction bases: 9. This CDR3 reads CASSLVGWLAGELFF. The CDR3 coding sequence is TGTGCCAGCAGCTTAGTGGGTTGGTTAGCGGGAGAGCTGTTTTTT.

This CDR3 reads CATSRGPGAQETQYF. The CDR3 DNA follows: TGTGCCACCAGCAGAGGGCCCGGGGCTCAAGAGACCCAGTACTTC. The V call is TRBV15, the J call TRBJ2-5; D tentatively reads TRBD1 or TRBD2 (5 bases each). Trimming took 1 base from V and 2 from J, leaving 11 bases between them. The CDR3 totals 15 residues. In germline, CDR1 is LNHNV, CDR2 YYDKDF (reference sequence).

The chain carries TRBV29-1 and TRBJ2-7; D remains ambiguous. The CDR3 totals 14 residues. Trimming took 0 bases from V and 0 from J, leaving 9 bases between them. Germline CDR1 is SQVTM and CDR2 is ANQGSEA. The CDR3 nucleotides read TGCAGCGTTGAAGATCCCACAGTCTCCTACGAGCAGTACTTC. Amino acids: CSVEDPTVSYEQYF.

The V call is TRBV5-1, the J call TRBJ2-1; 13 bases are shared with TRBD2. V lost 4 bases to trimming and J lost 9 bases; unmatched junction nucleotides: 7. Germline CDR1 SGHRS, CDR2 YFSETQ. The CDR3 is 15 residues long. In DNA, the CDR3 is TGCGCCAGCAGCCTCAGGACTAGCGGGGGTGTTGAGCAGTTCTTC. Residues: CASSLRTSGGVEQFF.

The rearrangement links TRBV15 to TRBJ2-7; 7 bases map to TRBD1. This CDR3 region has 16 residues. With 0 bases clipped from V and 2 bases from J, the junction kept 7 bases outside the gene matches. Per the germline V gene, CDR1 is LNHNV and CDR2 is YYDKDF (reference sequence). The CDR3 protein is CATSREYRGHPYEQYF. The CDR3 nucleotides are TGTGCCACCAGCAGAGAATACAGGGGCCATCCCTACGAGCAGTACTTC.

A few counts support this clone. This rearrangement joins TRBV27 to TRBJ1-5, with 9 bases lining up with TRBD1. The trim removed 5 bases at V and 4 bases at J, leaving 9 bases unmatched. CDR1 and CDR2 from the germline V gene are MNHEY and SMNVEV (reference sequence). The CDR3 is 16 residues long. The CDR3: CASSEAPGQGNQPQHF. CDR3 DNA sequence: TGTGCCAGCAGTGAAGCTCCGGGACAGGGAAATCAGCCCCAGCATTTT.

CDR3 bases: TGTGCCAGCAGCCCGGGGAGCAATCAGCCCCAGCATTTT. Its translation: CASSPGSNQPQHF. This chain uses TRBV13 with TRBJ1-5; D unresolved. Germline values: CDR1 PRHDT, CDR2 FYEKMQ (reference sequence). The CDR3 consists of 13 residues. Between the trimmed V and J ends, which lost 5 bases and 1 base, there was a span of 6 bases.

J is TRBJ2-3 and V is TRBV29-1; D may be TRBD2 (7 bases). This CDR3 has 13 residues. V was shortened by 4 bases and J by 5 bases, with 13 bases between the two germline ends. The V gene's germline CDR1 is SQVTM and CDR2 ANQGSEA. For the CDR3, the DNA is TGCAGCGTTGTAGGGGGGGCTGAAGATACGCAGTATTTT. It yields the protein CSVVGGAEDTQYF.

The table lists this clone with a few counts. V usage is TRBV9 and J usage is TRBJ1-5; D may be TRBD1 (6 bases). The germline V gene encodes CDR1 SGDLS and CDR2 YYNGEE. The CDR3 runs 15 residues. Trimming shortened V by 0 bases and J by 1 base, and 8 bases separated the two germline ends. The DNA for the CDR3 is TGTGCCAGCAGCGTAGAGGGGGAGAGCAATCAGCCCCAGCATTTT. This encodes CASSVEGESNQPQHF.

The CDR3, as DNA: TGTGCCAGCAGCTTGGGAGGCCCCCGGGAGACCCAGTACTTC. As protein: CASSLGGPRETQYF. V usage is TRBV5-6 and J usage is TRBJ2-5; no clear D gene. V gave up 0 bases and J gave up 5 bases, with 11 bases separating them. CDR1 and CDR2 from the germline V gene are SGHDT and YYEEEE. The CDR3 is 14 residues long. Filled out from reference TRBV5-6 and TRBJ2-5, the complete variable domain reads DAGVTQSPTHLIKTRGQQVTLRCSPKSGHDTVSWYQQALGQGPQFIFQYYEEEERQRGNFPDRFSGHQFPNYSSELNVNALLLGDSALYLCASSLGGPRETQYFGPGTRLLVL.

This chain joins TRBV14 and TRBJ1-1, with a possible D match to TRBD1 (5 bases). Germline assignment: CDR1 SGHDN and CDR2 FVKESK. The CDR3 loop spans 14 amino acids. V lost 4 bases and J lost 6, with 15 bases in between. The CDR3 region is CASSPDSGIAEAFF. The DNA of the CDR3 is TGTGCCAGCAGCCCCGACTCAGGGATCGCTGAAGCTTTCTTT.